Here is one T cell receptor (beta chain) with its context. The antigen remains undetermined. These data originate in a study of Ad26.COV2.S vaccination and SARS-CoV-2 variants. Turning to the study itself: Each vaccinee took Ad26.COV2.S intramuscularly, once or twice 56 days apart. General study points: Reports say spike-specific CD8+ and CD4+ T cell responses covered substantial breadth after vaccination. Among vaccine recipients, spike-specific TCR breadth exceeded that of placebo recipients.

The treatment is: around 19 received Ad26.COV2.S at low or high dose, single or two shots; roughly five received placebo; per-sample allocation not given. Sample collection was performed on day 63 after the first vaccine or placebo injection. The shot given was an Ad26 vector that makes Wuhan-strain SARS-CoV-2 spike. Sequenced by immunoSEQ multiplex PCR; TCRdb stores in-frame clones only, minus some. The sample yields 500,000 or so clones, approximately 90% seen once. Sequenced here: peripheral blood, sampled in a trial of Ad26.COV2.S vaccine versus placebo. The origin of this receptor is a person between 18 and 65 years old who received the Ad26.COV2.S COVID-19 vaccine or a placebo.

CDR3 loop: CAISYNEQFF. The CDR3 coding sequence is TGCGCCATATCGTACAATGAGCAGTTCTTC. The chain joins TRBV4-3 to TRBJ2-1; the D is unclear. CDR1 is LGHNA, CDR2 YSLEER, per germline. V was shortened by 10 bases and J by 4 bases, with 5 bases between the two germline ends. CDR3 size: 10 residues.